Detailed here is one TCR beta chain. Sequencing used immunoSEQ multiplex PCR; TCRdb keeps in-frame clones, though not all of them. The sample includes more than 10,000 clones, 70% to 80% seen only once; the top ten take roughly 24%. V gave up 5 bases and J gave up 0 bases; unmatched junction bases: 4. The CDR3 sequence is 16 residues long. The V gene's germline CDR1 is SGHAT and CDR2 FQNNGV. The source of the sample is a study of PD-1 blockade in classical Hodgkin lymphoma. Every patient had relapsed following autologous stem cell transplantation, and cohorts differed in brentuximab vedotin exposure. The sequence derives from a human donor with classical Hodgkin lymphoma. Sequences were derived from peripheral blood mononuclear cells (PBMCs), sampled at baseline. The chain employs TRBV11-2 and TRBJ2-7; 13 bases fit TRBD2. CDR3 coding DNA: TGTGCCAGCAGCATAAGGACTAGCGGGAGCTCCTACGAGCAGTACTTC. It specifies CASSIRTSGSSYEQYF.